One and the same sample provided the 10 T cell receptor beta chains below, sequenced in a study of T-cell reconstitution after alpha-beta-depleted transplantation in children. For TCRbeta, the library was prepared with unique molecular identifiers. One entry per CDR3 protein results from TCRdb running MiXCR on the PCR reads. The sample records about 600,000 distinct CDR3 sequences, 10% to 15% being singletons. Sequencing used PBMCs, mostly from graft donor cells, obtained 360 days after TCRalphabeta/CD19-depleted stem cell transplant. The receptors were sampled from a male patient younger than 18 who had a stem cell transplant for acute myeloid leukemia, so the T cells may come from the graft donor.

A few counts support this clonotype. V is TRBV7-9 and J is TRBJ2-5; D is perhaps TRBD1 or TRBD2 (5 bases each). Germline CDR1 SEHNR, CDR2 FQNEAQ (reference sequence). CDR3 size: 14 residues. Trimming left V 6 bases short and J 1 base short, with 12 bases between. The CDR3 nucleotides read TGTGCCAGCAGGACTGAGGGGTCCCAAGAGACCCAGTACTTC. It yields the protein CASRTEGSQETQYF.

The sample holds many counts of this clonotype. The chain couples TRBV12-3 or TRBV12-4 to TRBJ2-1; 11 positions agree with TRBD2. This CDR3 is 15 amino acids long. V shed 5 bases and J 6 bases; nucleotides not matched to a gene: 6. The CDR3 nucleotides read TGTGCCAGCAGTCCACTAGCGGGAGCTAGCAATGAGCAGTTCTTC. This translates into CASSPLAGASNEQFF.

This clonotype was seen more than once but under ten times. The rearrangement links TRBV7-6 to TRBJ2-2; D assignment may be TRBD1 or TRBD2 (6 bases each). The germline V gene has CDR1 SGHVS and CDR2 FNYEAQ. The CDR3 consists of 15 residues. V lost 5 bases and J lost 5, with 15 bases in between. The CDR3 bases are TGTGCCAGCAGCCAATCGGGGGCGGTTACCGGGGAGCTGTTTTTT. Translation: CASSQSGAVTGELFF. Together with reference TRBV7-6 and TRBJ2-2, the CDR3 gives the full variable domain: GAGVSQSPRYKVTKRGQDVALRCDPISGHVSLYWYRQALGQGPEFLTYFNYEAQQDKSGLPNDRFSAERPEGSISTLTIQRTEQRDSAMYRCASSQSGAVTGELFFGEGSRLTVL.

The CDR3 DNA reads TGTGCCAGCAGCTTAGATAATCTAGCGGGTTCCTACAATGAGCAGTTCTTC. It codes for CASSLDNLAGSYNEQFF. The chain combines TRBV11-2 with TRBJ2-1, with 8 bases matching TRBD2. CDR1 is SGHAT and CDR2 is FQNNGV in the germline V gene. This CDR3 is 17 amino acids long. V dropped 0 bases and J dropped 1; count of bases not matched to a gene: 5.

This chain links TRBV5-1 with TRBJ2-3; either TRBD1 or TRBD2 may fit D (6 bases each). From germline, CDR1 is SGHRS and CDR2 YFSETQ. Trimming removed 4 bases at V and 1 base at J, with 16 bases between. The CDR3 has 16 amino acids. CDR3 DNA sequence: TGCGCCAGCAGCCTCAGAAGGGGGGTTGGCACAGATACGCAGTATTTT. It specifies CASSLRRGVGTDTQYF.

This clonotype was picked up many times. This sequence joins TRBV7-6 and TRBJ2-2; 7 bases align to TRBD2. The J segment lost 5 bases and the V segment lost 2 bases, leaving 8 bases of the junction unmatched. The CDR3 runs to 16 residues. Germline CDR1 SGHVS, CDR2 FNYEAQ. The CDR3 protein is CASSLHSGAGTGELFF. The CDR3 nucleotides read TGTGCCAGCAGCTTACACTCGGGAGCGGGGACCGGGGAGCTGTTTTTT.

This clonotype has a handful of counts. This chain uses TRBV15 with TRBJ1-5; TRBD1 matches 7 bases. The CDR3 spans 15 residues. CDR1 and CDR2 (germline): LNHNV, YYDKDF (reference sequence). V lost 8 bases, J lost 4 bases, and 11 bases stayed unmatched. CDR3: CATSMQGVRNQPQHF. The CDR3 region has the DNA TGTGCCACCTCTATGCAGGGGGTGCGGAATCAGCCCCAGCATTTT.

A few counts support this clonotype. The chain couples TRBV18 to TRBJ2-7, with a weak D call TRBD1 (6 bases). There are 15 residues in the CDR3. The germline V gene encodes CDR1 KGHSH and CDR2 LQKENI. Trimming pared 6 bases from V and 3 bases from J, leaving 18 bases between. CDR3 loop: CASSQTRQAYYEQYF. The DNA for the CDR3 is TGTGCCAGCTCCCAAACGAGACAGGCATACTACGAGCAGTACTTC.

This chain joins TRBV9 and TRBJ2-7; D is perhaps TRBD2 (6 bases). This CDR3 has 14 residues. Germline V gene sequence: CDR1 SGDLS, CDR2 YYNGEE. V was pared by 6 bases and J by 6 bases, with 19 bases between. The DNA for the CDR3 is TGTGCCAGCACATCCGGAGCGGGCCCGGGCGAGCAGTACTTC. It translates to CASTSGAGPGEQYF.

This clonotype was detected only a few times. This chain joins TRBV5-6 and TRBJ2-2; 7 bases are a match to TRBD1. V shed 2 bases, J shed 3 bases, and the junction held 4 bases outside the gene matches. Germline values: CDR1 SGHDT, CDR2 YYEEEE. The CDR3 runs 15 residues. The CDR3 nucleotides read TGTGCCAGCAGCTTCCGGGACAGATACACCGGGGAGCTGTTTTTT. Translated, it gives CASSFRDRYTGELFF.